The T cell receptor beta chain described here comes from a study of OX40 agonist ivuxolimab in advanced cancers. Whole-study results and caveats: More expanded clones were found, on average, in CD8+ than in CD4+ T cells. There was clonal expansion of CD4+ and CD8+ blood T cells by week 6 at 0.1 to 3.0 mg/kg.

Trimming took off 3 bases at V and 5 bases at J, with 12 bases between the two ends. The CDR3 loop spans 13 amino acids. Germline CDR1 reads SGHTS; CDR2 reads YDEGEE. Patients with autoimmune history or systemic immunosuppression were excluded. Data came from immunoSEQ multiplex PCR; TCRdb stores just in-frame clones and leaves some out. The sample includes 45,000 to 55,000 clones, approximately 84% of them seen just once. Details on this clone: Antigen unknown.

The material sequenced was CD4+ or CD8+ T cells sorted from blood, taken in a trial of the OX40 agonist ivuxolimab. The chain employs TRBV5-8 and TRBJ2-7; possibly TRBD1 for D (6 bases). The sequence came from an adult with an advanced solid tumor such as melanoma, head and neck, liver or kidney cancer. The CDR3 sequence: CASSYDRSHEQYF. CDR3 coding DNA: TGTGCCAGCAGCTACGACAGGTCCCACGAGCAGTACTTC. The whole variable domain, remainder taken from reference TRBV5-8 and TRBJ2-7, is EAGVTQSPTHLIKTRGQQATLRCSPISGHTSVYWYQQALGLGLQFLLWYDEGEERNRGNFPPRFSGRQFPNYSSELNVNALELEDSALYLCASSYDRSHEQYFGPGTRLTVT.